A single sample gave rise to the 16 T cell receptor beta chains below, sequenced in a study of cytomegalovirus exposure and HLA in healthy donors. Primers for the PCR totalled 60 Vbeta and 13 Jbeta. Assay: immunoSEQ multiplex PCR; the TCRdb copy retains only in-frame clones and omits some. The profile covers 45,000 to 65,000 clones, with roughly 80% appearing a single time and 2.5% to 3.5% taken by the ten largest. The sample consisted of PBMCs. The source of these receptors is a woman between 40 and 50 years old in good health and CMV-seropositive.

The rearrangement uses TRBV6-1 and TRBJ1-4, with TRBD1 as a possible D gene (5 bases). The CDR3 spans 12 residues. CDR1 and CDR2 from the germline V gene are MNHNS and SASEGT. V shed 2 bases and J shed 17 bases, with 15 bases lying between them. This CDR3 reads CASSESVDRVFF. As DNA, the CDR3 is TGTGCCAGCAGTGAAAGCGTAGACAGAGTATTTTTT.

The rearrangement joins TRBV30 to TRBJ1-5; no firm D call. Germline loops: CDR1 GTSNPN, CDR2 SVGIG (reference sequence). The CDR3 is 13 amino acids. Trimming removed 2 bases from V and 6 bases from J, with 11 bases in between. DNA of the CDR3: TGTGCCTGGAGTACAAGGGCGGGTCAGCCCCAGCATTTT. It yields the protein CAWSTRAGQPQHF. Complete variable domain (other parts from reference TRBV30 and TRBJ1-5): SQTIHQWPATLVQPVGSPLSLECTVEGTSNPNLYWYRQAAGRGLQLLFYSVGIGQISSEVPQNLSASRPQDRQFILSSKKLLLSDSGFYLCAWSTRAGQPQHFGDGTRLSIL.

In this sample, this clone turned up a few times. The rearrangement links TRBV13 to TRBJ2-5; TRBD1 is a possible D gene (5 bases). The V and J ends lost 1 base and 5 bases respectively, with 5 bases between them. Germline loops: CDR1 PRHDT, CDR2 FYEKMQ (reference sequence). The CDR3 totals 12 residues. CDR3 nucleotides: TGTGCCAGCAGCTTAGACAGGGAGACCCAGTACTTC. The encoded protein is CASSLDRETQYF. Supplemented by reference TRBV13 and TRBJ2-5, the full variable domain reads AAGVIQSPRHLIKEKRETATLKCYPIPRHDTVYWYQQGPGQDPQFLISFYEKMQSDKGSIPDRFSAQQFSDYHSELNMSSLELGDSALYFCASSLDRETQYFGPGTRLLVL.

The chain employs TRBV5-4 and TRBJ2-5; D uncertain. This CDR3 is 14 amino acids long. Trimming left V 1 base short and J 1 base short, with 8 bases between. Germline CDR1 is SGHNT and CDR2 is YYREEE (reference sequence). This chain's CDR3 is CASSLTPSQETQYF. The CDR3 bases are TGTGCCAGCAGCTTGACTCCTAGCCAAGAGACCCAGTACTTC.

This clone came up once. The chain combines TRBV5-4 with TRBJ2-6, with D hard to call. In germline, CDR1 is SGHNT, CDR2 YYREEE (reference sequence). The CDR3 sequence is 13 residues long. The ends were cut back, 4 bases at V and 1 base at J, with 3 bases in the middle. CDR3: CASSPSGANVLTF. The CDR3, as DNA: TGTGCCAGCAGCCCTTCTGGGGCCAACGTCCTGACTTTC. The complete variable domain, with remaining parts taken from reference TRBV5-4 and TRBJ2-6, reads ETGVTQSPTHLIKTRGQQVTLRCSSQSGHNTVSWYQQALGQGPQFIFQYYREEENGRGNFPPRFSGLQFPNYSSELNVNALELDDSALYLCASSPSGANVLTFGAGSRLTVL.

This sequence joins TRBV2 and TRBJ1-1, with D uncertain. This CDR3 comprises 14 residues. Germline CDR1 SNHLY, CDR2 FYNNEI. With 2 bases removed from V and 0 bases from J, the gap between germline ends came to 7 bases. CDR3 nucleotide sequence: TGTGCCAGCAGTGAAAGGAGCATGAACACTGAAGCTTTCTTT. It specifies CASSERSMNTEAFF.

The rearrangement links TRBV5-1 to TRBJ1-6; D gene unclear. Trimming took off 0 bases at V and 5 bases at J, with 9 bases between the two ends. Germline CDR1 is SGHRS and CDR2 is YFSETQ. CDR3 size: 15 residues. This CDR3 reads CASSLEPIDNSPLHF. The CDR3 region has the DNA TGCGCCAGCAGCTTGGAGCCAATTGATAATTCACCCCTCCACTTT.

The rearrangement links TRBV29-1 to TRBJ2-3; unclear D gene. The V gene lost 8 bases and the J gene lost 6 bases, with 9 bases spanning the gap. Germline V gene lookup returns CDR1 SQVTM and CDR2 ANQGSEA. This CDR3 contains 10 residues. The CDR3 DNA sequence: TGCAGCCCCTCCCAGGATACGCAGTATTTT. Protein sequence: CSPSQDTQYF.

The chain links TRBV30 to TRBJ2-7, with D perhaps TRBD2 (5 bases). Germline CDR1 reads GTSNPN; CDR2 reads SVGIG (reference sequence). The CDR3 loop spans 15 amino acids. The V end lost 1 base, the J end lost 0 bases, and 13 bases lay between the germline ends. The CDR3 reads CAWSAGGLSSYEQYF. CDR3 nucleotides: TGTGCCTGGAGTGCAGGCGGGCTCAGCTCCTACGAGCAGTACTTC.

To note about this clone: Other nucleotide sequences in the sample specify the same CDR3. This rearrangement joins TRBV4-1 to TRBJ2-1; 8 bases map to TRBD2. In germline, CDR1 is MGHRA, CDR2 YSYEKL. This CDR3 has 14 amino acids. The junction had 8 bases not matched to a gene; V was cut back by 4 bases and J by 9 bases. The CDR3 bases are TGCGCCAGCAGCCCATCAAATGCGGGGGGTGAGCAGTTCTTC. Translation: CASSPSNAGGEQFF.

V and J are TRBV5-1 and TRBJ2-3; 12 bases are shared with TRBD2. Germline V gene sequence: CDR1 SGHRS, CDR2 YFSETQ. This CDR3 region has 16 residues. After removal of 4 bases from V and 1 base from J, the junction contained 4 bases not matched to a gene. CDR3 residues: CASSLTSGGRTDTQYF. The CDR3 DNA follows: TGCGCCAGCAGCCTCACTAGCGGGGGGCGCACAGATACGCAGTATTTT.

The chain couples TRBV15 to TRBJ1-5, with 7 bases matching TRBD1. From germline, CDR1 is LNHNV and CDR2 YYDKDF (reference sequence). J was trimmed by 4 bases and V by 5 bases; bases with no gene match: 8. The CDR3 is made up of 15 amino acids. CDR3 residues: CATSQGDLGNQPQHF. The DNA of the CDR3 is TGTGCCACCAGCCAGGGGGACCTCGGAAATCAGCCCCAGCATTTT. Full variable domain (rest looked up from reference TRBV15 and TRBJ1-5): DAMVIQNPRYQVTQFGKPVTLSCSQTLNHNVMYWYQQKSSQAPKLLFHYYDKDFNNEADTPDNFQSRRPNTSFCFLDIRSPGLGDTAMYLCATSQGDLGNQPQHFGDGTRLSIL.

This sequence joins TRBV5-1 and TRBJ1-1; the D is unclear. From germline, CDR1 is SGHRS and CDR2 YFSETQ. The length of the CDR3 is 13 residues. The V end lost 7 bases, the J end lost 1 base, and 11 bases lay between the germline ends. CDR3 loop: CASRGTQNTEAFF. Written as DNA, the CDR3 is TGCGCCAGCCGGGGAACGCAGAACACTGAAGCTTTCTTT.

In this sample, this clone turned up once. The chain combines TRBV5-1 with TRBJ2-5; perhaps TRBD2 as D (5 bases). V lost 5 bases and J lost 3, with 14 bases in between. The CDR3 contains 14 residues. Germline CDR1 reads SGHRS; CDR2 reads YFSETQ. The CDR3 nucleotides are TGCGCCAGCAGAAGAGGGCGAGGCGAAGAGACCCAGTACTTC. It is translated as CASRRGRGEETQYF. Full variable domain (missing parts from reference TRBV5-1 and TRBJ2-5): KAGVTQTPRYLIKTRGQQVTLSCSPISGHRSVSWYQQTPGQGLQFLFEYFSETQRNKGNFPGRFSGRQFSNSRSEMNVSTLELGDSALYLCASRRGRGEETQYFGPGTRLLVL.

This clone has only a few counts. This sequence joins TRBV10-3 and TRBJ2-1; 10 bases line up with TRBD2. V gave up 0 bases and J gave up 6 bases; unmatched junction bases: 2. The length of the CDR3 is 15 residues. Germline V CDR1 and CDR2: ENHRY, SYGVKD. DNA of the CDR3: TGTGCCATCAGTGAGTCTAGCGGGGGGCCCAATGAGCAGTTCTTC. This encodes CAISESSGGPNEQFF.

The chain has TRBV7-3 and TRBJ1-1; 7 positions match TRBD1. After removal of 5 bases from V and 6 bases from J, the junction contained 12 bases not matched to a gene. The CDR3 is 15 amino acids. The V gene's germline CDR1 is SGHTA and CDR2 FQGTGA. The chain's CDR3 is CASSLKRQGGAEAFF. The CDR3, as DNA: TGTGCCAGCAGCCTAAAAAGACAGGGAGGAGCTGAAGCTTTCTTT.